The source of this T cell receptor beta chain is a study of cytomegalovirus exposure and HLA in healthy donors. Use of 60 Vbeta and 13 Jbeta primers characterized the PCR. In the original workflow: About 9.9 million of the roughly 77 million unique TCR beta chains counted in a later analysis were shared. Generated by immunoSEQ multiplex PCR, the TCRdb table keeps only in-frame clones and is missing some. The V and J calls and clone size were taken over from that table, and D and trimming were inferred from the DNA. The data show 150,000 or so clones, with roughly 73% seen just once and 1.5% to 2% held by the top ten. The CDR3 consists of 12 residues. The germline V gene has CDR1 SNHLY and CDR2 FYNNEI. Trimming removed 3 bases from V and 3 bases from J, with 6 bases in between.

V is TRBV2 and J is TRBJ2-7; unclear D gene. Specimen: PBMCs. The sequence derives from a woman aged 18-30 years in good health and CMV-seronegative. CDR3 DNA: TGTGCCAGCAGTGAGGCAGGCTACGAGCAGTACGTC. Its translation is CASSEAGYEQYV.